The clone carrying this T cell receptor beta chain was recorded many times. This record comes from a study of T cells in Graves' hyperthyroidism and ophthalmopathy. TCR beta CDR3 regions were amplified from RNA. The primer set for the first-round RT-PCR of the TCR CDR3 was HTBI. TCRdb re-called the multiplex PCR reads with MiXCR, one entry per CDR3 protein. The sample lists around 380,000 distinct CDR3 sequences, about 14% occurring once. The hyperthyroidism was newly diagnosed and had lasted under 2 months; the patients were aged 18 to 65. The blood specimen was taken at initial hyperthyroidism diagnosis, before any ophthalmopathy symptoms. PBMCs were sourced from around 10 ml fresh peripheral blood. Between the trimmed V and J ends, which lost 2 bases and 2 bases, there was a span of 19 bases. This CDR3 is 17 amino acids long. CDR1 and CDR2 from the germline V gene are MDHEN and SYDVKM.

The receptor comes from a man aged 25-45 years with Graves' hyperthyroidism that later progressed to Graves' ophthalmopathy. The rearrangement joins TRBV28 to TRBJ2-7; weak D call: TRBD1 (6 bases). The sample comprised blood. The CDR3 is CASSLRLGRGDTYEQYF. The DNA of the CDR3 is TGTGCCAGCAGTTTACGGCTCGGCAGGGGCGACACCTACGAGCAGTACTTC.